The entry below gives a single TCR beta chain sequence along with its context. No antigen is known for it. Per-nucleotide qualities are absent, and no much larger clonotype sits a single base away. Using the deep immunoSEQ assay, TCR CDR3 regions were amplified from genomic DNA by multiplex PCR. For each cell subset, the extracted genomic DNA was distributed evenly across all wells of several immunoSEQ 96-well plates, and each plate served as one replicate. For unsorted PBMC, roughly 330 ng genomic DNA, equal to tens of thousands of T cell genomes, was loaded into each replicate PCR. Ten immunoSEQ deep assay plates were used to sequence the unsorted PBMC genomic DNA. Purified libraries were measured with a Qubit 3.0 fluorometer, size-checked on a Bioanalyzer 2100, and measured again with the KAPA Library Quantification kit. Each immunoSEQ 96-well plate was sequenced on its own single-read 150-cycle Illumina NextSeq 550 flow cell. The original pipeline was this. The immunoSEQ output contained only junctional sequences without quality scores, so filtering could not match that applied to full-length reads. To assign V/J genes and CDR3, sequences were annotated using PyIR, a Python wrapper for IgBLAST v1.9, with IMGT germline references. Reads with weak V/J assignments (E-value above 1e-6), missing CDR3, stop codons, out-of-frame junctions, or ambiguous translated residues were removed. V3J clonotypes were defined as sequences sharing the same inferred V gene, J gene, and CDR3 amino acid sequence. The percentage overlap between two repertoires was calculated by dividing the number of shared unique clonotypes by the size of the smaller repertoire. Repertoire richness was assessed with RTK rarefaction, the Chao1 estimator, and Recon v2.1 estimates of unobserved clonotypes. TCRdb obtained this table from immuneACCESS and retained in-frame rearrangements with V and J assigned. These tables miss some clones; where compared with another copy, unresolved V genes account for less than half of the shortfall, and the remainder is unexplained. Clone size and the V and J calls come from that table; the DNA yielded D and trimming. The sample includes 400,000 to 500,000 clones, with over 65% observed a single time. The ten largest account for approximately 13% of the sample.

From its cysteine to its phenylalanine, the CDR3 spans 16 amino acids. The read is trimmed to its CDR3 DNA, 48 bases read in frame from base 1. Compared with germline, V lacks 5 bases and J lacks 1 base; bases without a gene match: 8. The germline V gene (reference sequence) supplies CDR1 MNHNY and CDR2 SVGAGI. The sample is drawn from a study of shared clonotypes between healthy human individuals (TCRdb year 2020). About the study as a whole: A couple of women and three men aged 18 to 49 years were included in the cohort. Per donor, leukapheresis produced somewhere between about 0.9 and 10 billion PBMCs. Blood TCR repertoires of 5 or 6 healthy adults were deeply sequenced to estimate repertoire size and the extent of clonotype sharing between individuals. To increase sequencing depth and limit assay-specific biases, TCR repertoire library preparation and sequencing were carried out by different laboratories using diverse techniques.

The donors were healthy, HIV-negative adults who had no recently reported acute infections or vaccinations. Every donor was a Caucasian adult living in Nashville, Tennessee, USA. In the unsorted samples, some 100 million PBMCs were counted, and genomic DNA was extracted using the QIAamp DNA Blood Mini kit. Blood was obtained by leukapheresis, after which PBMCs were separated by Ficoll-Histopaque density gradient centrifugation and cryopreserved in liquid nitrogen vapor phase. What the authors observed across the whole study: The genetic and exposure-history diversity represented was limited by the small number of donors. Pairwise subsampling indicated that sequencing depth was expected to affect the degree of clonotype sharing among donors. Sampling was restricted to blood, and TCR repertoires in tissues likely differ from the TCR repertoires found in blood.

The V gene is TRBV6-6 and the J gene is TRBJ1-2; 9 of the junction bases match TRBD1. Sequences were obtained from PBMCs. This TCR was sampled from a woman between 40 and 50 years old in good health. Some clones in this sample may be carry-over from other donors' samples. The sequence in DNA is TGTGCCAGCAGTCTTCCTCCGGGACAGGGTAACTATGGCTACACCTTC. Its protein is CASSLPPGQGNYGYTF.